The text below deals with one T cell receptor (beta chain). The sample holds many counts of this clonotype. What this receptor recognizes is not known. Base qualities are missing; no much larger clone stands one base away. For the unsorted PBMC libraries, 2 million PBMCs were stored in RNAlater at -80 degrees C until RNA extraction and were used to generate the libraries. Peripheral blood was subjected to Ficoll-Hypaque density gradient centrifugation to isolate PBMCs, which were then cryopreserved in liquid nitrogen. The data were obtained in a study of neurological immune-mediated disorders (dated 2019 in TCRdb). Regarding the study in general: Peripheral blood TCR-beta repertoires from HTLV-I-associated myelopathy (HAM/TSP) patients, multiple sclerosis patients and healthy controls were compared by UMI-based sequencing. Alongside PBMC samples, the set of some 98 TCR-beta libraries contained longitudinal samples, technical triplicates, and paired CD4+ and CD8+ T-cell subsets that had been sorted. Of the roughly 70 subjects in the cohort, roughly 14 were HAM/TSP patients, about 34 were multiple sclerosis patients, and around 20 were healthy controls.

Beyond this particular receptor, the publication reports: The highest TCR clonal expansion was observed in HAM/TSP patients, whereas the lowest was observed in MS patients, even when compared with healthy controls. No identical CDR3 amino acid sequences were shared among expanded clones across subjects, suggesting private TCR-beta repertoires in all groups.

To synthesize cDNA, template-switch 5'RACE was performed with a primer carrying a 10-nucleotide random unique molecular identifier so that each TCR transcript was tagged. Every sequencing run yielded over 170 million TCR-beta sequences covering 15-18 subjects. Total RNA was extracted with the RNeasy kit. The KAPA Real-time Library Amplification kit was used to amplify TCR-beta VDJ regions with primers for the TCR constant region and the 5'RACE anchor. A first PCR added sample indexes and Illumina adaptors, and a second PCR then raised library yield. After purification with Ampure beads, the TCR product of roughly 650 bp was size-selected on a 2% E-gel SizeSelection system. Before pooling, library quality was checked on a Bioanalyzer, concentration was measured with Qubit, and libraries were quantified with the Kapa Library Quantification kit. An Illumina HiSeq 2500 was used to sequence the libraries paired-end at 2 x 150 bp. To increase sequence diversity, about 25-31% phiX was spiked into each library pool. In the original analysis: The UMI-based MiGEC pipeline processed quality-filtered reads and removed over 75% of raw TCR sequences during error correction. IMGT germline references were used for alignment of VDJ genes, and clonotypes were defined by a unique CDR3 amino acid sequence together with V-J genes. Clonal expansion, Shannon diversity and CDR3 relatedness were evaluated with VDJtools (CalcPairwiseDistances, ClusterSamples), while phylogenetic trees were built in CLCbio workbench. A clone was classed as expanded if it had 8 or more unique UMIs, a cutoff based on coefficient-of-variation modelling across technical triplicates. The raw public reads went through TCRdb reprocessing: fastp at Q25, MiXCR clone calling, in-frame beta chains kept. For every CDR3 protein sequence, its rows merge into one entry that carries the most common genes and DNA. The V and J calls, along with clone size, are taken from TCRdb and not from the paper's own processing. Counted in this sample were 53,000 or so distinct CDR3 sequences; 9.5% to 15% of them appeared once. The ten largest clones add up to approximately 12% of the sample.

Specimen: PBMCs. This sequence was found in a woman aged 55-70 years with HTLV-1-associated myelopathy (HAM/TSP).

The CDR3 sequence is CASSPRGAGGYEQYF. The DNA is as follows: TGTGCCAGCAGTCCCCGGGGGGCGGGGGGCTACGAGCAGTACTTC. Recombination linked TRBV12-3 or TRBV12-4 to TRBJ2-7, with 8 bases aligning to TRBD2. The CDR3, cysteine through phenylalanine, is 15 amino acids long. Here the CDR3 DNA is all that survives: 45 bases in frame from base 1. V trim: 5 bases; J trim: 3 bases; unmatched bases: 9.